This TCR beta chain was sequenced during a study of blood T cells in healthy people across ages. Study-level results: The unsorted PBMCs prevented any conclusive comparison of naive versus antigen-experienced cells. While age rose, TCR beta diversity per million T cells dropped in a roughly linear way.

Regarding this clonotype: Its antigen is not identified.

Germline loops: CDR1 LGHDT, CDR2 YNNKEL (reference sequence). There are 16 residues in the CDR3. Then a second PCR, running roughly 7 to 11 cycles, was carried out with a sample-barcoded 5' primer and a J-beta primer mix. Via MiXCR, TCRdb re-called the 5' RACE reads, giving one row per CDR3 protein. This table has about 1 million distinct CDR3 sequences, roughly 24% appearing once. The same sample was also used in a study of T cells of mothers and their children.

The rearrangement uses TRBV3-1 and TRBJ2-5; D remains unclear. The J call may be incorrect, as the DNA end agrees better with TRBJ2-1. The receptor was derived from a girl aged 2 to 10 in good health. The sequencing input was blood. CDR3 DNA: TGTGCCAGCAGCCGAGAAGAACTGGCCAGTTTGGATGAGCAGTTCTTC. This gives the protein CASSREELASLDEQFF.